These 27 T cell receptor beta chains share one sample of origin, sequenced in a study of T cell responses to AZD1222 COVID-19 vaccine. The protocol was immunoSEQ multiplex PCR, while the TCRdb copy is restricted to in-frame clones and leaves out a portion. Here the sample spans around 99,000 clones, roughly nine tenths being singletons. The sample in question was peripheral blood, obtained 28 days after the second AZD1222 dose. The source of these receptors is an adult who received the AZD1222 COVID-19 vaccine.

In its sample, this clone was seen a few times. This chain uses TRBV20-1 with TRBJ1-1; TRBD1 might be the D (6 bases). The V gene lost 3 bases and the J gene lost 1 base, with 15 bases spanning the gap. The CDR3 runs 15 residues. CDR1 and CDR2 from the germline V gene are DFQATT and SNEGSKA (reference sequence). The CDR3 loop reads CSASSGGMENTEAFF. For the CDR3, the DNA is TGCAGTGCTAGTTCCGGGGGCATGGAGAACACTGAAGCTTTCTTT.

The chain couples TRBV6-2 or TRBV6-3 to TRBJ2-5; 8 positions agree with TRBD2. V lost 2 bases and J lost 2; bases outside the gene matches: 4. The germline gives CDR1 MNHEY, CDR2 SVGEGT. CDR3 length equals 15 residues. As DNA, the CDR3 is TGTGCCAGCAGTTACAGGGGACTAGGGCAAGAGACCCAGTACTTC. It is translated as CASSYRGLGQETQYF.

The chain recombines TRBV28 with TRBJ2-5; a weak D match, TRBD2 (5 bases). CDR1 is MDHEN, CDR2 SYDVKM, per germline. The CDR3 is made up of 18 amino acids. V lost 6 bases, J lost 2 bases, and 25 bases lay in between. The DNA of the CDR3 is TGTGCCAGCAGGCCTCTAGCTCCCCCCCCACCATATCAAGAGACCCAGTACTTC. This sequence encodes CASRPLAPPPPYQETQYF.

The rearrangement joins TRBV28 to TRBJ1-5, with 8 bases identical to TRBD1. J gave up 8 bases and V 8 bases, and 11 bases lay outside the gene matches. CDR3 length: 14 residues. Germline CDR1 MDHEN, CDR2 SYDVKM. This CDR3 reads CASQGGAGGKPQHF. The CDR3 DNA reads TGTGCCAGCCAGGGGGGGGCAGGGGGCAAGCCCCAGCATTTT.

This chain connects TRBV7-2 to TRBJ2-2; 7 bases are a match to TRBD1. The CDR3 has 15 residues. V gave up 6 bases and J gave up 3 bases; unmatched junction bases: 7. Germline loops: CDR1 SGHTA, CDR2 FQGNSA. The CDR3 sequence: CASSMRTGDTGELFF. CDR3 DNA sequence: TGTGCCAGCAGTATGAGAACAGGGGACACCGGGGAGCTGTTTTTT.

The V call is TRBV12-3 or TRBV12-4, the J call TRBJ1-6; D uncertain. V was pared by 4 bases and J by 10 bases, with 11 bases between. This CDR3 is 13 amino acids long. CDR3 DNA sequence: TGTGCCAGCAGTTGGACGTCTGGCTCACCCCTCCACTTT. Encoded protein: CASSWTSGSPLHF.

The CDR3 reads CTSSQGRPGTSGINGTGELFF. CDR3 DNA: TGCACCAGCAGCCAAGGTCGGCCCGGGACTAGCGGGATTAATGGGACCGGGGAGCTGTTTTTT. This rearrangement joins TRBV1 to TRBJ2-2; TRBD2 is the table's D call and was not checked against the DNA. TRBV1 is a pseudogene locus. The CDR3 totals 21 residues.

The gene calls are TRBV29-1 and TRBJ2-1; tentatively, D is TRBD2 (6 bases). Trimming removed 3 bases from V and 5 bases from J, with 17 bases in between. Germline values: CDR1 SQVTM, CDR2 ANQGSEA. There are 15 residues in the CDR3. Here the CDR3 DNA reads TGCAGCGTTGATGGTATTGCGGGGAGGCACAATGAGCAGTTCTTC. Its protein is CSVDGIAGRHNEQFF.

V and J are TRBV28 and TRBJ1-3; a weak D match, TRBD1 (6 bases). Germline assignment: CDR1 MDHEN and CDR2 SYDVKM. This CDR3 is 12 amino acids long. Trimming shortened V by 7 bases and J by 4 bases, and 8 bases separated the two germline ends. The CDR3 sequence: CASTTGGNTIYF. In nucleotides, the CDR3 is TGTGCCAGCACGACAGGCGGAAACACCATATATTTT.

The chain joins TRBV3-1 (or the pseudogene TRBV3-2) to TRBJ1-5; a possible D gene is TRBD1 (6 bases). Trimming took 4 bases from V and 1 from J, leaving 14 bases between them. In germline, CDR1 is LGHDT, CDR2 YNNKEL (reference sequence). The CDR3 consists of 16 residues. The CDR3 DNA is TGTGCCAGCAGCCGACGCGGGGGCTGGAGCAATCAGCCCCAGCATTTT. Its protein product is CASSRRGGWSNQPQHF.

V usage is TRBV5-1 and J usage is TRBJ2-7, with D possibly being TRBD1 or TRBD2 (6 bases each). Germline V gene lookup returns CDR1 SGHRS and CDR2 YFSETQ. The V end was cut by 3 bases, the J end by 4 bases, with 17 bases between. CDR3 size: 15 residues. The CDR3 coding sequence is TGCGCCAGCAGCTGGGAAGGGGGGTTACTATACGAGCAGTACTTC. It is translated as CASSWEGGLLYEQYF.

The rearrangement uses TRBV11-3 and TRBJ2-7; D is unresolved. The V end was cut by 1 base, the J end by 0 bases, with 10 bases between. Germline V gives CDR1 SGHNT, CDR2 YENEEA. The CDR3 runs to 15 residues. The CDR3 coding sequence is TGTGCCAGCAGCTTAGGAGGTGCCCGCTCCTACGAGCAGTACTTC. As protein: CASSLGGARSYEQYF. Complete variable domain (other parts from reference TRBV11-3 and TRBJ2-7): EAGVVQSPRYKIIEKKQPVAFWCNPISGHNTLYWYLQNLGQGPELLIRYENEEAVDDSQLPKDRFSAERLKGVDSTLKIQPAELGDSAVYLCASSLGGARSYEQYFGPGTRLTVT.

This clone was observed a single time. This sequence joins TRBV5-4 and TRBJ2-5, with D perhaps matching TRBD1 (7 bases). V lost 0 bases to trimming and J lost 3 bases, with 15 bases between them. Germline CDR1 is SGHNT and CDR2 is YYREEE (reference sequence). The CDR3 extends over 16 amino acids. CDR3 bases: TGTGCCAGCAGCTTGGCCGGGGGACAGATCGAAGAGACCCAGTACTTC. It yields the protein CASSLAGGQIEETQYF.

The V gene is TRBV3-1 (or the pseudogene TRBV3-2), the J gene TRBJ2-7; D is perhaps TRBD1 or TRBD2 (5 bases each). The CDR3 length is 16 residues. Germline assignment: CDR1 LGHDT and CDR2 YNNKEL (reference sequence). The V and J ends lost 3 bases and 7 bases respectively, with 22 bases between them. In nucleotides, the CDR3 is TGTGCCAGCAGCCAGGGTCCGGGACGGAGTACGCAGGAGCAGTACTTC. Its protein is CASSQGPGRSTQEQYF.

CDR3: CATIGNTEAFF. The CDR3 DNA sequence: TGTGCCACCATCGGAAACACTGAAGCTTTCTTT. This rearrangement joins TRBV28 to TRBJ1-1; no reliable D call. Trimming removed 10 bases at V and 2 bases at J, with 8 bases between. The CDR3 loop spans 11 amino acids. Per germline, CDR1 MDHEN and CDR2 SYDVKM.

This sequence joins TRBV3-1 (or the pseudogene TRBV3-2) and TRBJ2-5; TRBD1 matches at 8 bases. The CDR3 loop spans 16 amino acids. Looked up from germline, CDR1 is LGHDT and CDR2 is YNNKEL (reference sequence). The V gene end was trimmed by 2 bases and the J gene end by 4 bases; junction bases not matched to a gene: 9. The CDR3 region is CASSQSKTGGGETQYF. CDR3 nucleotide sequence: TGTGCCAGCAGCCAATCGAAAACAGGGGGTGGAGAGACCCAGTACTTC.

The chain links TRBV4-1 to TRBJ1-6; D is possibly TRBD1 (5 bases). Trimming took off 1 base at V and 0 bases at J, with 13 bases between the two ends. This CDR3 comprises 18 residues. Per the germline V gene, CDR1 is MGHRA and CDR2 is YSYEKL. CDR3 in amino acids: CASSQVAGGTSYNSPLHF. The CDR3 coding sequence is TGCGCCAGCAGCCAAGTAGCTGGGGGGACCTCCTATAATTCACCCCTCCACTTT.

For the CDR3, the DNA is TGTGCCACCAGTTCTGGACAGGGGGCGCAGGGTCCGTATTTT. Encoded protein: CATSSGQGAQGPYF. The V and J genes are TRBV24-1 and TRBJ2-3; TRBD1 agrees at 11 bases. After removal of 6 bases from V and 14 bases from J, the junction contained 12 bases not matched to a gene. The CDR3 sequence is 14 residues long. Germline V CDR1 and CDR2: KGHDR, SFDVKD.

This rearrangement joins TRBV5-1 to TRBJ2-3; D might be TRBD2 (5 bases). V was shortened by 4 bases and J by 2 bases, with 14 bases between the two germline ends. The CDR3 has 15 amino acids. Looked up from germline, CDR1 is SGHRS and CDR2 is YFSETQ. The CDR3 DNA is TGCGCCAGCAGCCCGCGCGGTAGCGTCACAGATACGCAGTATTTT. Its protein product is CASSPRGSVTDTQYF.

Concerning this clone: One end of the junction fails to match germline, which may point to a read error. The rearrangement joins TRBV2 to TRBJ1-2; possible D gene TRBD1, 6 bases. This CDR3 comprises 14 residues. CDR1 SNHLY and CDR2 FYNNEI come from the germline V gene. CDR3 bases: TGTGCCAGCAGAGAAGGGGGACCAGTCTATGGCTACACCTTC. Protein product: CASREGGPVYGYTF. Full variable domain (outside the CDR3, taken from reference TRBV2 and TRBJ1-2): EPEVTQTPSHQVTQMGQEVILRCVPISNHLYFYWYRQILGQKVEFLVSFYNNEISEKSEIFDDQFSVERPDGSNFTLKIRSTKLEDSAMYFCASREGGPVYGYTFGSGTRLTVV.

The chain links TRBV18 to TRBJ1-5, with D possibly being TRBD1 (5 bases). V lost 2 bases to trimming and J lost 6 bases, with 20 bases between them. Germline V gene data show CDR1 as KGHSH and CDR2 as LQKENI. CDR3 length: 17 amino acids. In DNA form, the CDR3 reads TGTGCCAGCTCACCAGATATCGTAGGGGCGCGGAGTCAGCCCCAGCATTTT. It specifies CASSPDIVGARSQPQHF.

This chain joins TRBV5-4 and TRBJ2-5, with D possibly matching TRBD1 (6 bases). The CDR3 loop spans 14 amino acids. From germline, CDR1 is SGHNT and CDR2 YYREEE (reference sequence). The V and J ends lost 4 bases and 3 bases respectively, with 13 bases between them. The CDR3 nucleotides are TGTGCCAGCAGCCGACGGGACACAGAAGAGACCCAGTACTTC. Its translation: CASSRRDTEETQYF. The entire variable domain, with the rest obtained from reference TRBV5-4 and TRBJ2-5, is as follows: ETGVTQSPTHLIKTRGQQVTLRCSSQSGHNTVSWYQQALGQGPQFIFQYYREEENGRGNFPPRFSGLQFPNYSSELNVNALELDDSALYLCASSRRDTEETQYFGPGTRLLVL.

The rearrangement joins TRBV9 to TRBJ1-1, with a tentative D call TRBD1 (5 bases). From germline, CDR1 is SGDLS and CDR2 YYNGEE. The CDR3 has 15 amino acids. The germline V and J ends were trimmed by 0 bases and 1 base, with 10 bases remaining between them. The CDR3 coding sequence is TGTGCCAGCAGCGTAGATGCAGGGAGGAACACTGAAGCTTTCTTT. Translated: CASSVDAGRNTEAFF.

The table lists this clone with a count of one. V usage is TRBV2 and J usage is TRBJ1-5; D not certain. V was clipped by 6 bases and J by 3 bases, with 9 bases between them. The CDR3 length is 13 residues. Germline assignment: CDR1 SNHLY and CDR2 FYNNEI. CDR3 protein: CASRADYNQPQHF. The CDR3 region has the DNA TGTGCCAGCAGAGCCGATTACAATCAGCCCCAGCATTTT.

The chain uses TRBV6-6 and TRBJ2-1; 10 bases fit TRBD2. Unmatched junction bases numbered 3, after V lost 0 bases and J lost 10 bases. Germline loops: CDR1 MNHNY, CDR2 SVGAGI (reference sequence). CDR3 length equals 14 residues. The CDR3 loop is CASSYSRTSGEQFF. CDR3 nucleotide sequence: TGTGCCAGCAGTTACTCGCGGACTAGCGGAGAGCAGTTCTTC.

The chain combines TRBV9 with TRBJ2-1, with TRBD2 matching 8 bases. The germline V gene has CDR1 SGDLS and CDR2 YYNGEE. This CDR3 is 16 amino acids long. Germline trimming cut 0 bases from V and 5 bases from J; bases unmatched to any gene: 7. DNA of the CDR3: TGTGCCAGCAGCGTAGGGGTGGGACTAGGTCACAATGAGCAGTTCTTC. Translation gives CASSVGVGLGHNEQFF.

The CDR3 DNA reads as TGTGCCAGCAGCCCCCTGGAAACTAATGGCTACACCTTC. Protein sequence: CASSPLETNGYTF. The chain combines TRBV7-8 with TRBJ1-2; unclear D gene. From germline, CDR1 is SGHVS and CDR2 FQNEAQ. Trimming cost V 5 bases and J 6 bases, with 13 bases left between them. This CDR3 has 13 residues.